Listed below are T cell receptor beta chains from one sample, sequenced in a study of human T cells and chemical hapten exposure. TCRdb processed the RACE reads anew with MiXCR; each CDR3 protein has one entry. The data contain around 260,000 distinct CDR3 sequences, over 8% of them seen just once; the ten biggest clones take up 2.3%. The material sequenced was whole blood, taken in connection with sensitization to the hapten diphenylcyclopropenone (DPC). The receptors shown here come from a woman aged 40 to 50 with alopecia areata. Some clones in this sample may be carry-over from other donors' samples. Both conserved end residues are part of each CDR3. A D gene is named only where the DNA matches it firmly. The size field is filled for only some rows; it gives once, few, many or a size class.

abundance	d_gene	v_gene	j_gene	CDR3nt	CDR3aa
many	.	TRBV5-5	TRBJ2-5	TGTGCCAGCAAGAAAGCGGTCCAAGAGACCCAGTACTTC	CASKKAVQETQYF
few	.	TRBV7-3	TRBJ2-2	TGTGCCAGCAGCTTAACAGGCGGGCCAGCTACCGGGGAGCTGTTTTTT	CASSLTGGPATGELFF
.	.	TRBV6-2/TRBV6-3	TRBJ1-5	TGTGCCAGCAGTTACACACAGGGTCAGCCCCAGCATTTT	CASSYTQGQPQHF
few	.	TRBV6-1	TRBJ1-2	TGTGCCACACAGCTCCCCGGCCGTTATGGCTACACCTTC	CATQLPGRYGYTF
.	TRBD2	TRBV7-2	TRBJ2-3	TGTGCCAGCAGCATAGCGGGAGCCCACAGGGATACGCAGTATTTT	CASSIAGAHRDTQYF
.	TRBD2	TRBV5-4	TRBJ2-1	TGTGCCAGCAGCTCCAAACTAGCGGGAGACAATGAGCAGTTCTTC	CASSSKLAGDNEQFF
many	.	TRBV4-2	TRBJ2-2	TGTGCCAGCAGCCAAGAAGCTGGCAGCAACACCGGGGAGCTGTTTTTT	CASSQEAGSNTGELFF
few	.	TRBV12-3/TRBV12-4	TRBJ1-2	TGTGCCAGCAGCCCCTTTGACCGAATATACTATGGCTACACCTTC	CASSPFDRIYYGYTF
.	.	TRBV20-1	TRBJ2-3	TGCAGTGCTAGAGTTCCGTCGGGCTTTTACACAGATACGCAGTATTTT	CSARVPSGFYTDTQYF
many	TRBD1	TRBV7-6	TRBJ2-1	TGTGCCAGCAAGAAACAGGGGGCGGGTGATGAGCAGTTCTTC	CASKKQGAGDEQFF
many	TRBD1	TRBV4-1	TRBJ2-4	TGCGCCAGCAGCCAAGCTGACAGGGGGCTGGGGATTCAGTACTTC	CASSQADRGLGIQYF
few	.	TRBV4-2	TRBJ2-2	TGTGCCAGCAGCCAAGAGAGGACCCGGTTCCTTAACACCGGGGAGCTGTTTTTT	CASSQERTRFLNTGELFF
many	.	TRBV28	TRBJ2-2	TGTGCCAGCATCTCGTTTGGGAGGAACACCGGGGAGCTGTTTTTT	CASISFGRNTGELFF
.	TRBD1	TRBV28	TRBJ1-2	TGTGCCAGCAGTTCTCCTACAGGGGGCTCGGACGAAGGCTACACCTTC	CASSSPTGGSDEGYTF
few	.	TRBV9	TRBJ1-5	TGTGCCAGCAGCGTAGGAGGGGGACTCAATCAGCCCCAGCATTTT	CASSVGGGLNQPQHF
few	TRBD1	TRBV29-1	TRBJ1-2	TGCAGCGTTAACAGGGGGCGAGAGGGCTACACCTTC	CSVNRGREGYTF
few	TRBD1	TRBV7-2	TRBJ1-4	TGTGCCAGCAGGCGGGACAGAATAAATGAAAAACTGTTTTTT	CASRRDRINEKLFF
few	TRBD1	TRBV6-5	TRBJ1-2	TGTGCCAGCAGTTACTCGCCGGGGGACAGCTATGGCTACACCTTC	CASSYSPGDSYGYTF
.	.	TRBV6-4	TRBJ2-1	TGTGCCAGCAGTGACGACGGGAGCCCCTACAATGAGCAGTTCTTC	CASSDDGSPYNEQFF
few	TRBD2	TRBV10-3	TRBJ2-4	TGTGCCATCAGTGCTGGGTCTAGCGGGAGAACGCGAAACATTCAGTACTTC	CAISAGSSGRTRNIQYF
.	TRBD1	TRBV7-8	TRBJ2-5	TGTGCCAGCAGCCGACAGGGCGGCGGTGAGACCCAGTACTTC	CASSRQGGGETQYF
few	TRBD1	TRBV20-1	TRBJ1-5	TGCAGTGCTAGAGCTAGGGACAGGGGGCTCGGCAATCAGCCCCAGCATTTT	CSARARDRGLGNQPQHF
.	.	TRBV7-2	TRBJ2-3	TGTGCCAGCAGCTTACCCCGACGGTCAGATACGCAGTATTTT	CASSLPRRSDTQYF
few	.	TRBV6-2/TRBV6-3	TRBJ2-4	TGTGCCAGCAGTTACGTTAGCATACCGTCAAACATTCAGTACTTC	CASSYVSIPSNIQYF
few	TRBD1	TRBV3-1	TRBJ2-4	TGTGCCAGCAGCCAACAGGGGGCCGAAAACATTCAGTACTTC	CASSQQGAENIQYF
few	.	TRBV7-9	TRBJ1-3	TGTGCCAGCAGCTCCGCCCGGGGCACCGTCTCTGGAAACACCATATATTTT	CASSSARGTVSGNTIYF
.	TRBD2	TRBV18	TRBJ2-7	TGTGCCAGCTCACAAGGACTAGCGCGAGCCTACGAGCAGTACTTC	CASSQGLARAYEQYF
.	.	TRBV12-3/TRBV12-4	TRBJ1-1	TGTGCCAGCAGTTTAAAGGGGGTCACTGAAGCTTTCTTT	CASSLKGVTEAFF
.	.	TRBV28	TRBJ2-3	TGTGCCAGCAGCCGGGGGGACAGCTTCACAGATACGCAGTATTTT	CASSRGDSFTDTQYF
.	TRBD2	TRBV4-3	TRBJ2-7	TGCGCCAGCAGCCAAGGAGTAGCGGGAAGCTCCTACGAGCAGTACTTC	CASSQGVAGSSYEQYF
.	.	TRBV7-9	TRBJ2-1	TGTGCCAGCAGCCCGATAGCTGAGCAGTTCTTC	CASSPIAEQFF
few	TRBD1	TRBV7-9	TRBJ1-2	TGTGCCAGCTCCCAAGCAGGGGGCGCTTTGGGAGGCGGCTACACCTTC	CASSQAGGALGGGYTF
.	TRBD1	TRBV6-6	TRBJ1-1	TGTGCCAGCAGTTACTGGACAGGGATCACTGAAGCTTTCTTT	CASSYWTGITEAFF
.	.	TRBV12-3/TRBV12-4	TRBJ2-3	TGTGCCAGCAGTTTTCCGGGCGTCCCACAAGGAAATACGCAGTATTTT	CASSFPGVPQGNTQYF
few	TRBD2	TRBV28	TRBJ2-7	TGTGCCAGCAGGCGTGGACTAGCGGGAACACCCTCCTACGAGCAGTACTTC	CASRRGLAGTPSYEQYF
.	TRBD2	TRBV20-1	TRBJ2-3	TGCAGTGCTAGTGAACTAGCGGGAGTGACAGATACGCAGTATTTT	CSASELAGVTDTQYF
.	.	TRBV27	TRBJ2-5	TGTGCCAGCCCCCGCAGACAAGAGACCCAGTACTTC	CASPRRQETQYF
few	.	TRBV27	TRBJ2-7	TGTGCCAGCAGTTCCGGGACCTCCCTCGCCTACGAGCAGTACTTC	CASSSGTSLAYEQYF
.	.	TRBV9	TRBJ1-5	TGTGCCAGCAGCGTACTGGGGGGCAATCAGCCCCAGCATTTT	CASSVLGGNQPQHF
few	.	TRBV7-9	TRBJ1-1	TGTGCCAGCAGCTTAATGTCTCCAGATGAAGCTTTCTTT	CASSLMSPDEAFF
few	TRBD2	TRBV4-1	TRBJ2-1	TGCGCCAGCAGCCAAGAACCTAGCGGGATATCCTACAATGAGCAGTTCTTC	CASSQEPSGISYNEQFF
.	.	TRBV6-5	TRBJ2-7	TGTGCCAGCAGTTACTCGGGGGGCCGCCAGTACTTC	CASSYSGGRQYF
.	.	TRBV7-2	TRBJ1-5	TGTGCCAGCAGCTTTGGACCGAGCAATCAGCCCCAGCATTTT	CASSFGPSNQPQHF
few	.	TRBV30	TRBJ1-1	TGTGCCTGGATGATGCTGGTGGCGGGAGAAGCTTTCTTT	CAWMMLVAGEAFF
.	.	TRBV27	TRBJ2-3	TGTGCCAGCAGTTTATCATCGGTAGCGGTATATAGCACAGATACGCAGTATTTT	CASSLSSVAVYSTDTQYF
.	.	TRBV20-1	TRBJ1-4	TGCAGTGCTAGACAGGGATCTAGCGAAAAACTGTTTTTT	CSARQGSSEKLFF
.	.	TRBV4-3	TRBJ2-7	TGCGCCAGCAGCCGATTCCGGGACGCCTCCTACGAGCAGTACTTC	CASSRFRDASYEQYF
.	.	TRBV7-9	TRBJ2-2	TGTGCCAGCAGACAGGTCGCGAACACCGGGGAGCTGTTTTTT	CASRQVANTGELFF
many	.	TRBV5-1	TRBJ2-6	TGCGCCAGCAGCTTGCCTGGGGCCAACGTCCTGACTTTC	CASSLPGANVLTF
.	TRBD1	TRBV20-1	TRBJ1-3	TGCAGTGCGCTACAGGGGGCTGCGGGAAACACCATATATTTT	CSALQGAAGNTIYF
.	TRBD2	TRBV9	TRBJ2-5	TGTGCCAGCAGCGGCGGCGGGAGGACCCAAGAGACCCAGTACTTC	CASSGGGRTQETQYF
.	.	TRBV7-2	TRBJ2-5	TGTGCCAGCAGCTCCCCTCCCGGGGGGCGCCAAGAGACCCAGTACTTC	CASSSPPGGRQETQYF
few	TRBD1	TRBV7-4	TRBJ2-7	TGTGCCACCCCACCGAAGGGACAGGACTCCTACGAGCAGTACTTC	CATPPKGQDSYEQYF